These 13 T cell receptor beta chains were all obtained from the same sample, sequenced in a study of control samples from healthy donors and cancer patients. The repertoire was sequenced with immunoSEQ multiplex PCR; TCRdb's copy has only in-frame clones and lacks some. The sample comprises roughly 130,000 clones, roughly 95% of which are singletons, and 3.6% rests with the top ten. The source material was blood. These receptors all come from a man younger than 45 in good health.

This clone appeared once. The DNA for the CDR3 is TGTGCCAGCAGCCGGGGACAGTCGAACACCGGGGAGCTGTTTTTT. It is translated as CASSRGQSNTGELFF. The chain is built from TRBV3-1 (or the pseudogene TRBV3-2) and TRBJ2-2; TRBD1 matches 7 bases. V lost 4 bases, J lost 0 bases, and 2 bases stayed unmatched. The CDR3 loop spans 15 amino acids. Germline loops: CDR1 LGHDT, CDR2 YNNKEL (reference sequence).

V gene TRBV7-9 combines with J gene TRBJ2-1, with D unclear. This CDR3 has 13 amino acids. The V gene's germline CDR1 is SEHNR and CDR2 FQNEAQ (reference sequence). Trimming removed 5 bases at V and 8 bases at J, with 13 bases between. The CDR3 sequence is CASSLKVSDEQFF. The CDR3 bases are TGTGCCAGCAGCCTGAAAGTGTCGGATGAGCAGTTCTTC.

V is TRBV19 and J is TRBJ2-3, with TRBD1 as a possible D gene (5 bases). CDR1 and CDR2 (germline): LNHDA, SQIVND (reference sequence). V was pared by 5 bases and J by 2 bases, with 11 bases between. This CDR3 region has 14 residues. The CDR3 nucleotides read TGTGCCAGTAGTCCTCTGGGGCCCACAGATACGCAGTATTTT. Its translation is CASSPLGPTDTQYF.

The chain carries TRBV5-1 and TRBJ2-3; 12 positions match TRBD2. Trimming removed 1 base from V and 6 bases from J; junction bases left unmatched: 3. This CDR3 is built from 15 residues. Looked up from germline, CDR1 is SGHRS and CDR2 is YFSETQ. The chain's CDR3 is CASSLPSGGADTQYF. CDR3 bases: TGCGCCAGCAGCTTGCCTAGCGGGGGGGCGGATACGCAGTATTTT.

The J gene is TRBJ1-2, the V gene TRBV12-3 or TRBV12-4; no firm D call. V lost 3 bases and J 10 bases, leaving 6 bases between the germline ends. CDR3 length: 10 residues. The CDR3 DNA follows: TGTGCCAGCAGTTTTTCACACTACACCTTC. It translates to CASSFSHYTF.

This sequence joins TRBV12-3 or TRBV12-4 and TRBJ1-1, with a possible D match to TRBD1 (6 bases). This CDR3 has 12 residues. Deletions cut 6 bases from V and 8 bases from J, with 13 bases between. The DNA of the CDR3 is TGTGCCAGCAGAGGTTTAGGGACAGAAGCTTTCTTT. Protein sequence: CASRGLGTEAFF.

This chain joins TRBV5-5 and TRBJ1-2; 10 positions agree with TRBD1. Losses at the gene ends were 4 bases for V and 5 bases for J; bases not matched to a gene: 17. The CDR3 spans 18 residues. The germline gives CDR1 SGHKS, CDR2 YYEKEE (reference sequence). The CDR3 region has the DNA TGTGCCAGCAGCCCGGAGCGACAGGGGGCGGAAGGGAGGTATGGCTACACCTTC. Protein sequence: CASSPERQGAEGRYGYTF.

The chain combines TRBV19 with TRBJ1-3; D gene ambiguous. Trimming took 7 bases from V and 0 from J, leaving 10 bases between them. CDR3 length equals 14 residues. Germline values: CDR1 LNHDA, CDR2 SQIVND (reference sequence). CDR3 sequence: CASTRDFSGNTIYF. In nucleotides, the CDR3 is TGTGCCAGTACCCGGGATTTCTCTGGAAACACCATATATTTT.

This clone was observed once. This sequence joins TRBV9 and TRBJ2-5, with 10 bases identical to TRBD2. This CDR3 contains 15 residues. Unmatched junction bases numbered 4, after V lost 3 bases and J lost 2 bases. The germline CDR1 and CDR2 sequences are SGDLS and YYNGEE. The CDR3 sequence: CASSAGAGGQETQYF. The CDR3 DNA reads TGTGCCAGCAGCGCCGGAGCGGGGGGGCAAGAGACCCAGTACTTC.

The chain carries TRBV4-3 and TRBJ1-1; no clear D gene. Looked up from germline, CDR1 is LGHNA and CDR2 is YSLEER. V dropped 0 bases and J dropped 1 base, with 6 bases sitting between them. This CDR3 has 14 residues. The CDR3 DNA reads TGCGCCAGCAGCCAAGAGGAGGGGAACACTGAAGCTTTCTTT. Amino acids: CASSQEEGNTEAFF.

V usage is TRBV5-1 and J usage is TRBJ2-3; D could derive from TRBD1 or TRBD2 (6 bases each). The germline V gene has CDR1 SGHRS and CDR2 YFSETQ. The CDR3 runs to 14 residues. Trimming pared 0 bases from V and 2 bases from J, leaving 7 bases between. CDR3 amino acids: CASSLGGATDTQYF. The CDR3 DNA reads as TGCGCCAGCAGCTTGGGGGGGGCCACAGATACGCAGTATTTT.

Concerning this clone: The same CDR3 also results from other DNA sequences found in this sample. The chain combines TRBV28 with TRBJ1-2, with TRBD1 identical over 7 bases. The CDR3 totals 13 residues. CDR1 and CDR2 (germline): MDHEN, SYDVKM. V dropped 6 bases and J dropped 2; count of bases not matched to a gene: 3. The CDR3 region has the DNA TGTGCCAGCAGCTCGGGACAGAACTATGGCTACACCTTC. Its translation: CASSSGQNYGYTF.

This chain connects TRBV10-3 to TRBJ1-2; D not resolved. The CDR3 extends over 11 amino acids. Trimming took off 11 bases at V and 4 bases at J, with 11 bases between the two ends. CDR1 ENHRY and CDR2 SYGVKD come from the germline V gene. The CDR3 sequence is CAVSEGYGYTF. The DNA of the CDR3 is TGTGCCGTCTCCGAGGGCTATGGCTACACCTTC.